These 32 T cell receptor beta chains were all obtained from the same sample, sequenced in a study of blood T cell repertoires in COVID-19. Profiling relied on immunoSEQ multiplex PCR, and the TCRdb table lists in-frame clones only, not all of them. This sample has 200,000 to 300,000 clones, with over 75% found just once. The sample was peripheral blood. Receptors originate from a human donor in a cohort sampled during active COVID-19.

This rearrangement joins TRBV7-2 to TRBJ2-7, with D maybe TRBD1 (5 bases). V was cut by 4 bases and J by 4 bases, with 8 bases left in between. This CDR3 has 12 residues. Germline V gene lookup returns CDR1 SGHTA and CDR2 FQGNSA. In DNA, the CDR3 is TGTGCCAGCAGCTCCCAGGGATACGAGCAGTACTTC. It codes for CASSSQGYEQYF.

The chain is built from TRBV19 and TRBJ1-5, with D perhaps TRBD1 (5 bases). The CDR3 spans 16 residues. CDR1 is LNHDA, CDR2 SQIVND, per germline (reference sequence). The V end was cut by 5 bases, the J end by 1 base, with 15 bases between. The CDR3 region is CASSPRGAGSNQPQHF. CDR3 bases: TGTGCCAGTAGTCCGCGAGGGGCGGGGAGCAATCAGCCCCAGCATTTT. The whole variable domain, filled in from reference TRBV19 and TRBJ1-5, reads DGGITQSPKYLFRKEGQNVTLSCEQNLNHDAMYWYRQDPGQGLRLIYYSQIVNDFQKGDIAEGYSVSREKKESFPLTVTSAQKNPTAFYLCASSPRGAGSNQPQHFGDGTRLSIL.

The CDR3 nucleotides read TGTGCCAGCAGAAGACAGGGCTACGAGCAGTACTTC. Amino acids: CASRRQGYEQYF. The gene calls are TRBV6-5 and TRBJ2-7; the match to TRBD1 covers 7 bases. Germline loops: CDR1 MNHEY, CDR2 SVGAGI. There are 12 residues in the CDR3. The V gene end was trimmed by 6 bases and the J gene end by 3 bases; junction bases not matched to a gene: 2.

The J gene is TRBJ1-2, the V gene TRBV6-5; the match to TRBD1 covers 10 bases. The CDR3 sequence is 14 residues long. V shed 6 bases and J 4 bases; nucleotides not matched to a gene: 5. The V gene's germline CDR1 is MNHEY and CDR2 SVGAGI. For the CDR3, the DNA is TGTGCCAGCAGGACAGGGGGCCTTACCTATGGCTACACCTTC. Its protein is CASRTGGLTYGYTF.

This chain connects TRBV18 to TRBJ2-1; 7 bases line up with TRBD2. This CDR3 has 16 residues. CDR1 KGHSH and CDR2 LQKENI come from the germline V gene. V dropped 3 bases and J dropped 0; count of bases not matched to a gene: 5. DNA of the CDR3: TGTGCCAGCTCACCTTACGGGGGGAGCTCCTACAATGAGCAGTTCTTC. It translates to CASSPYGGSSYNEQFF.

V usage is TRBV7-8 and J usage is TRBJ1-1; a possible D gene is TRBD1 (6 bases). Germline CDR1 SGHVS, CDR2 FQNEAQ. The ends were cut back, 5 bases at V and 3 bases at J, with 16 bases in the middle. This CDR3 spans 15 amino acids. The CDR3 is CASSPHRTGHTEAFF. CDR3 nucleotides: TGTGCCAGCAGCCCCCACCGCACAGGGCACACTGAAGCTTTCTTT.

J is TRBJ1-1 and V is TRBV20-1; D remains ambiguous. Germline CDR1 DFQATT, CDR2 SNEGSKA (reference sequence). Between the trimmed V and J ends, which lost 5 bases and 1 base, there was a span of 5 bases. This CDR3 has 11 residues. The DNA of the CDR3 is TGCAGTGCTCAAAAGAACACTGAAGCTTTCTTT. Amino acids: CSAQKNTEAFF.

This sequence joins TRBV5-6 and TRBJ1-5; possibly TRBD1 for D (5 bases). Germline lookup yields CDR1 SGHDT and CDR2 YYEEEE. This CDR3 is 14 amino acids long. The germline V and J ends were trimmed by 4 bases and 6 bases, with 14 bases remaining between them. The CDR3 DNA reads TGTGCCAGCAGCCGCATCGGGGGGAGTCAGCCCCAGCATTTT. Translated, it gives CASSRIGGSQPQHF. Full variable domain (rest looked up from reference TRBV5-6 and TRBJ1-5): DAGVTQSPTHLIKTRGQQVTLRCSPKSGHDTVSWYQQALGQGPQFIFQYYEEEERQRGNFPDRFSGHQFPNYSSELNVNALLLGDSALYLCASSRIGGSQPQHFGDGTRLSIL.

This clone was detected once. The chain is built from TRBV6-5 and TRBJ2-7; 10 nucleotides line up with TRBD1. Per germline, CDR1 MNHEY and CDR2 SVGAGI. This CDR3 has 15 amino acids. The ends lost 6 bases at V and 5 bases at J; junction bases unmatched: 10. The CDR3 loop reads CASRHTGQGNHEQYF. The CDR3 DNA follows: TGTGCCAGCAGACACACGGGACAGGGGAACCACGAGCAGTACTTC.

The chain combines TRBV9 with TRBJ1-4, with 7 nucleotides matching TRBD1. V lost 4 bases, J lost 5 bases, and 11 bases stayed unmatched. The CDR3 contains 16 residues. CDR1 is SGDLS and CDR2 is YYNGEE in the germline V gene. CDR3 amino acids: CASSLRTGTDNEKLFF. Written as DNA, the CDR3 is TGTGCCAGCAGCTTGAGAACCGGGACAGACAATGAAAAACTGTTTTTT.

This clone has more than one count but fewer than ten. The rearrangement uses TRBV7-6 and TRBJ1-6, with 8 bases that match TRBD1. This CDR3 is 19 amino acids long. V shed 0 bases and J 7 bases; nucleotides not matched to a gene: 14. Germline loops: CDR1 SGHVS, CDR2 FNYEAQ. CDR3: CASSLATWTGMGGNSPLHF. CDR3 nucleotides: TGTGCCAGCAGCTTAGCCACTTGGACAGGGATGGGGGGAAATTCACCCCTCCACTTT.

The J gene is TRBJ2-7, the V gene TRBV5-6; 7 nucleotides line up with TRBD2. V dropped 1 base and J dropped 6; count of bases not matched to a gene: 7. This CDR3 is 14 amino acids long. Germline values: CDR1 SGHDT, CDR2 YYEEEE. The CDR3 is CASSLSAWGGEQYF. CDR3 bases: TGTGCCAGCAGCTTGTCTGCGTGGGGGGGCGAGCAGTACTTC. Full variable domain (rest looked up from reference TRBV5-6 and TRBJ2-7): DAGVTQSPTHLIKTRGQQVTLRCSPKSGHDTVSWYQQALGQGPQFIFQYYEEEERQRGNFPDRFSGHQFPNYSSELNVNALLLGDSALYLCASSLSAWGGEQYFGPGTRLTVT.

The chain has TRBV15 and TRBJ1-2, with D hard to call. From germline, CDR1 is LNHNV and CDR2 YYDKDF (reference sequence). The ends were cut back, 3 bases at V and 2 bases at J, with 13 bases in the middle. The CDR3 has 15 residues. DNA for the CDR3: TGTGCCACCAGCAGCGAAAACAGAGGGAACTATGGCTACACCTTC. This sequence encodes CATSSENRGNYGYTF.

The chain links TRBV7-2 to TRBJ1-2; TRBD1 agrees at 7 bases. Per germline, CDR1 SGHTA and CDR2 FQGNSA. There are 15 residues in the CDR3. J gave up 2 bases and V 4 bases, and 7 bases lay outside the gene matches. The chain's CDR3 is CASSSPDRNNYGYTF. In DNA form, the CDR3 reads TGTGCCAGCAGCTCGCCGGACAGGAACAACTATGGCTACACCTTC.

This chain connects TRBV5-1 to TRBJ2-7, with 7 positions matching TRBD1. Trimming took 0 bases from V and 5 from J; bases not matched to a gene: 8. Germline CDR1 SGHRS, CDR2 YFSETQ. The CDR3 totals 15 residues. CDR3 DNA sequence: TGCGCCAGCAGCTTGGCCGGAGACAGGGTAGACGAGCAGTACTTC. Its protein product is CASSLAGDRVDEQYF. The variable domain in full, with the rest retrieved from reference TRBV5-1 and TRBJ2-7, is KAGVTQTPRYLIKTRGQQVTLSCSPISGHRSVSWYQQTPGQGLQFLFEYFSETQRNKGNFPGRFSGRQFSNSRSEMNVSTLELGDSALYLCASSLAGDRVDEQYFGPGTRLTVT.

V usage is TRBV6-5 and J usage is TRBJ1-1, with D possibly TRBD1 on 6 matching bases. Trimming left V 2 bases short and J 2 bases short, with 9 bases between. The germline V gene has CDR1 MNHEY and CDR2 SVGAGI. The CDR3 runs 14 residues. DNA of the CDR3: TGTGCCAGCAGTTACCGACAGGTTAACACTGAAGCTTTCTTT. Protein: CASSYRQVNTEAFF.

The V call is TRBV19, the J call TRBJ1-1; no reliable D call. The germline V gene encodes CDR1 LNHDA and CDR2 SQIVND (reference sequence). Between the trimmed V and J ends, which lost 5 bases and 4 bases, there was a span of 14 bases. This CDR3 has 14 amino acids. CDR3 sequence: CASSDPPVATEAFF. CDR3 DNA sequence: TGTGCCAGTAGTGATCCCCCAGTAGCCACTGAAGCTTTCTTT.

The J gene is TRBJ1-5, the V gene TRBV2; D remains unclear. From germline, CDR1 is SNHLY and CDR2 FYNNEI. This CDR3 is 14 amino acids long. Trimming stripped 6 bases from V and 0 bases from J, with 9 bases between. CDR3 sequence reads: CASSGGYSNQPQHF. CDR3 DNA sequence: TGTGCCAGCAGCGGCGGGTATAGCAATCAGCCCCAGCATTTT.

The V gene is TRBV7-9, the J gene TRBJ1-6; perhaps TRBD1 as D (5 bases). The CDR3 has 17 residues. V lost 5 bases to trimming and J lost 0 bases, with 14 bases between them. CDR1 and CDR2 (germline): SEHNR, FQNEAQ (reference sequence). Here the CDR3 reads CASSRGERGSYNSPLHF. The CDR3 nucleotides are TGTGCCAGCAGCCGGGGGGAACGGGGCTCCTATAATTCACCCCTCCACTTT.

This clone was observed a handful of times. This chain connects TRBV28 to TRBJ1-1; no definite D call. The CDR3 consists of 15 residues. With 3 bases removed from V and 7 bases from J, the gap between germline ends came to 18 bases. CDR1 and CDR2 (germline): MDHEN, SYDVKM. CDR3 in amino acids: CASSFYGRAVGEAFF. The CDR3 DNA reads as TGTGCCAGCAGTTTTTACGGGAGGGCGGTGGGTGAAGCTTTCTTT.

This clone was seen only a few times. The chain recombines TRBV5-1 with TRBJ2-7; D may be TRBD2 (6 bases). CDR1 SGHRS and CDR2 YFSETQ come from the germline V gene. The CDR3 length is 15 residues. The V end was cut by 1 base, the J end by 1 base, with 12 bases between. The CDR3 DNA reads TGCGCCAGCAGCTTGTGGACGGGGACTTCCTACGAGCAGTACTTC. It encodes CASSLWTGTSYEQYF. Supplemented by reference TRBV5-1 and TRBJ2-7, the full variable domain reads KAGVTQTPRYLIKTRGQQVTLSCSPISGHRSVSWYQQTPGQGLQFLFEYFSETQRNKGNFPGRFSGRQFSNSRSEMNVSTLELGDSALYLCASSLWTGTSYEQYFGPGTRLTVT.

This chain uses TRBV6-2 or TRBV6-3 with TRBJ1-1; 12 bases are shared with TRBD1. The CDR3 is 14 residues long. Germline lookup yields CDR1 MNHEY and CDR2 SVGEGT. The junction had 3 bases not matched to a gene; V was cut back by 2 bases and J by 8 bases. The CDR3 is CASSYGTGGSEAFF. The CDR3, as DNA: TGTGCCAGCAGTTACGGGACAGGGGGCTCCGAAGCTTTCTTT.

The genes are TRBV6-1 and TRBJ1-1, with TRBD1 identical over 10 bases. Trimming removed 3 bases from V and 0 bases from J; junction bases left unmatched: 10. In germline, CDR1 is MNHNS, CDR2 SASEGT. This CDR3 region has 18 residues. CDR3: CASSEGQGRTSMNTEAFF. Here the CDR3 DNA reads TGTGCCAGCAGTGAGGGACAGGGGCGAACTTCTATGAACACTGAAGCTTTCTTT.

This clone showed up just a few times. The chain is built from TRBV28 and TRBJ2-7; 7 nucleotides agree with TRBD1. The ends lost 4 bases at V and 7 bases at J; junction bases unmatched: 10. This CDR3 region has 14 residues. Germline CDR1 is MDHEN and CDR2 is SYDVKM. The CDR3 sequence: CASSSVGQVREQYF. DNA for the CDR3: TGTGCCAGCAGTTCCGTCGGACAGGTGAGGGAGCAGTACTTC. The complete variable domain, with remaining parts taken from reference TRBV28 and TRBJ2-7, reads DVKVTQSSRYLVKRTGEKVFLECVQDMDHENMFWYRQDPGLGLRLIYFSYDVKMKEKGDIPEGYSVSREKKERFSLILESASTNQTSMYLCASSSVGQVREQYFGPGTRLTVT.

The chain uses TRBV6-6 and TRBJ2-7; 9 nucleotides agree with TRBD1. This CDR3 contains 15 residues. Germline V gives CDR1 MNHNY, CDR2 SVGAGI (reference sequence). With V trimmed by 1 base and J by 5 bases, 6 bases remained unmatched. The CDR3 DNA is TGTGCCAGCAGTTACTTAGGACAGGGGAAGAACGAGCAGTACTTC. Encoded protein: CASSYLGQGKNEQYF.

The chain has TRBV19 and TRBJ2-7, with 9 bases identical to TRBD1. The CDR3 extends over 13 amino acids. V gave up 5 bases and J gave up 4 bases; unmatched junction bases: 3. Per germline, CDR1 LNHDA and CDR2 SQIVND (reference sequence). The CDR3 sequence: CASSVGQGYEQYF. The CDR3 DNA is TGTGCCAGTAGTGTGGGACAGGGTTACGAGCAGTACTTC.

This clone was seen a few times. The chain carries TRBV15 and TRBJ1-6, with no clear D. Germline lookup yields CDR1 LNHNV and CDR2 YYDKDF (reference sequence). Trimming took 3 bases from V and 9 from J, leaving 15 bases between them. The CDR3 contains 15 residues. The CDR3 DNA is TGTGCCACCAGCAGGCGGCGGAGGGAGAGTTCACCCCTCCACTTT. Encoded protein: CATSRRRRESSPLHF.

The J gene is TRBJ2-2, the V gene TRBV5-8; no clear D. Per the germline V gene, CDR1 is SGHTS and CDR2 is YDEGEE. V shed 2 bases and J shed 5 bases, with 10 bases lying between them. CDR3 size: 14 residues. The chain's CDR3 is CASSLRVQTGELFF. CDR3 bases: TGTGCCAGCAGCTTAAGAGTACAGACCGGGGAGCTGTTTTTT. Looking up the rest from reference TRBV5-8 and TRBJ2-2 gives the full variable domain: EAGVTQSPTHLIKTRGQQATLRCSPISGHTSVYWYQQALGLGLQFLLWYDEGEERNRGNFPPRFSGRQFPNYSSELNVNALELEDSALYLCASSLRVQTGELFFGEGSRLTVL.

The chain joins TRBV7-2 to TRBJ2-1; 10 bases match TRBD2. The trim removed 3 bases at V and 2 bases at J, leaving 1 base unmatched. The CDR3 loop spans 15 amino acids. Germline-derived CDR1 and CDR2 are SGHTA and FQGNSA. The CDR3 nucleotides read TGTGCCAGCAGCTTGGGACTAGCGACCTACAATGAGCAGTTCTTC. Its protein is CASSLGLATYNEQFF.

The rearrangement uses TRBV15 and TRBJ1-5; D is ambiguous. CDR1 is LNHNV, CDR2 YYDKDF, per germline (reference sequence). The CDR3 covers 16 residues. V lost 4 bases to trimming and J lost 5 bases, with 18 bases between them. The CDR3 DNA follows: TGTGCCACCAGCACTAGACGGGGAGGACTTTATCAGCCCCAGCATTTT. Protein sequence: CATSTRRGGLYQPQHF.

The V gene is TRBV11-2, the J gene TRBJ2-3; D call uncertain. The V and J ends lost 2 bases and 2 bases respectively, with 11 bases between them. CDR1 and CDR2 (germline): SGHAT, FQNNGV. This CDR3 is 15 amino acids long. This chain's CDR3 is CASSLSFGYTDTQYF. CDR3 nucleotide sequence: TGTGCCAGCAGCTTAAGTTTCGGTTACACAGATACGCAGTATTTT. Supplemented by reference TRBV11-2 and TRBJ2-3, the full variable domain reads EAGVAQSPRYKIIEKRQSVAFWCNPISGHATLYWYQQILGQGPKLLIQFQNNGVVDDSQLPKDRFSAERLKGVDSTLKIQPAKLEDSAVYLCASSLSFGYTDTQYFGPGTRLTVL.

The rearrangement uses TRBV4-3 and TRBJ2-1, with TRBD2 matching 9 bases. The V segment lost 1 base and the J segment 5 bases; nucleotides outside the gene matches: 6. Germline CDR1 and CDR2: LGHNA and YSLEER. This CDR3 comprises 16 residues. DNA of the CDR3: TGCGCCAGCAGCCAAGTCTGGCGGGGGGGAGACAATGAGCAGTTCTTC. Translated, it gives CASSQVWRGGDNEQFF.